The 27 T cell receptor beta chains in this list originate from one sample, sequenced in a study of regulatory T cells in long-lasting Graves disease (dated by TCRdb to the early 2020s). The receptor library was made with multiplex PCR. Sequencing was performed on an Illumina HiSeq 4000. TCR beta libraries were built with iRepertoire HTBI primers and Arm-PCR amplification of CDR3 regions. TCRdb passed the public sequencing reads through fastp at Q25 and MiXCR, retaining productive beta sequences. Each entry is one CDR3 protein sequence, shown with its most common DNA and genes. The sample table records a few hundred thousand distinct CDR3 sequences; roughly a quarter of these occur just once. Together, the top ten hold roughly 30% of the sample. The time point label on this specimen signifies: persistent/refractory GD, antithyroid drugs over 5 years with positive TRAb. RNA was extracted from PBMCs in TRIzol for both TCR sequencing and RNA sequencing.

Sequencing was performed on peripheral blood mononuclear cells (PBMCs), taken when the disease was refractory, from a patient treated with antithyroid drugs. The receptors come from a female donor with Graves disease.

This chain uses TRBV24-1 with TRBJ2-7, with 9 bases matching TRBD1. The V and J ends lost 7 bases and 2 bases, in that order; junction bases with no gene match: 11. This CDR3 contains 16 residues. Germline V gene sequence: CDR1 KGHDR, CDR2 SFDVKD. The CDR3: CATSAAPGQGPYEQYF. The DNA for the CDR3 is TGTGCCACCAGCGCGGCCCCGGGACAGGGCCCCTACGAGCAGTACTTC.

This clonotype was recorded a few times. The rearrangement joins TRBV6-1 to TRBJ1-2; 8 positions agree with TRBD1. V trimming: 2 bases; J trimming: 7 bases; junction bases outside the gene matches: 12. Germline V gene lookup returns CDR1 MNHNS and CDR2 SASEGT. The CDR3 has 16 residues. Here the CDR3 DNA reads TGTGCCAGCAGTGAATCCCTGACAGGGGTGGGAGTTGGCTACACCTTC. Residues: CASSESLTGVGVGYTF.

This chain connects TRBV7-2 to TRBJ2-1, with no clear D. This CDR3 region has 16 residues. Per the germline V gene, CDR1 is SGHTA and CDR2 is FQGNSA. V shed 4 bases and J shed 4 bases, with 17 bases lying between them. CDR3 amino acids: CASSSPADSQYNEQFF. CDR3 bases: TGTGCCAGCAGCTCCCCGGCGGATTCCCAATACAATGAGCAGTTCTTC.

In this sample, this clonotype turned up a few times. The chain uses TRBV3-1 and TRBJ2-7, with a tentative D call TRBD1 (5 bases). The germline V gene has CDR1 LGHDT and CDR2 YNNKEL (reference sequence). The CDR3 is 13 residues long. With 4 bases removed from V and 1 base from J, the gap between germline ends came to 8 bases. The CDR3 protein is CASSRTRSYEQYF. The CDR3 region has the DNA TGTGCCAGCAGCCGGACACGTTCCTACGAGCAGTACTTC.

Concerning this clonotype: A read error may explain this, as a much larger clone is one base away. The chain recombines TRBV6-1 with TRBJ1-1; the D is unclear. This CDR3 has 14 amino acids. The germline CDR1 and CDR2 sequences are MNHNS and SASEGT. V was trimmed by 5 bases and J by 1 base, leaving 11 bases between them. CDR3 bases: TGTGCCAGCAGTCCCTACACTGGGAACACTGAAGCTTTCTTT. Protein sequence: CASSPYTGNTEAFF.

Ten or more counts support this clonotype. The chain links TRBV3-1 to TRBJ1-4; D unresolved. The CDR3 sequence is 15 residues long. V lost 1 base and J 8 bases, leaving 14 bases between the germline ends. Germline CDR1 reads LGHDT; CDR2 reads YNNKEL (reference sequence). CDR3 amino acids: CASSQGGRPYEKLFF. CDR3 nucleotide sequence: TGTGCCAGCAGCCAAGGAGGCAGGCCCTACGAAAAACTGTTTTTT.

This clonotype showed up just a few times. The chain joins TRBV6-5 to TRBJ1-1; a possible D gene is TRBD1 (5 bases). The V gene lost 2 bases and the J gene lost 0 bases, with 10 bases spanning the gap. Germline lookup yields CDR1 MNHEY and CDR2 SVGAGI. The CDR3 runs 15 residues. The CDR3 spells CASSYPRGLNTEAFF. The DNA of the CDR3 is TGTGCCAGCAGTTACCCGAGGGGTTTGAACACTGAAGCTTTCTTT.

The rearrangement uses TRBV5-5 and TRBJ1-3, with 7 bases lining up with TRBD1. The germline V gene has CDR1 SGHKS and CDR2 YYEKEE (reference sequence). The V segment lost 7 bases and the J segment 1 base; nucleotides outside the gene matches: 5. This CDR3 has 14 amino acids. The CDR3 DNA follows: TGTGCCAGCGGATACAGGGGATCTGGAAACACCATATATTTT. It codes for CASGYRGSGNTIYF.

V is TRBV6-1 and J is TRBJ2-7; the match to TRBD2 covers 8 bases. The germline V gene has CDR1 MNHNS and CDR2 SASEGT. The CDR3 is 15 residues long. J lost 3 bases, V lost 5 bases, and 9 bases had no gene match. The CDR3 DNA reads TGTGCCAGCAGTCCCCTAGGACTAGCCCACTACGAGCAGTACTTC. It is translated as CASSPLGLAHYEQYF.

Details on this clonotype: At one end, the junction sequence differs from germline, possibly due to a read error. The CDR3 reads CVTSTGNSGANVLTF. The CDR3 nucleotides read TGTGTCACCAGCACAGGAAACTCTGGGGCCAACGTCCTGACTTTC. The J gene is TRBJ2-6, the V gene TRBV15; tentatively, D is TRBD1 (5 bases). This CDR3 spans 15 amino acids. The germline gives CDR1 LNHNV, CDR2 YYDKDF (reference sequence).

In the case of this clonotype: Since the CDR3 does not end with the conserved phenylalanine or tryptophan, this likely comes from a read error. V and J are TRBV6-1 and TRBJ2-6; either TRBD1 or TRBD2 may supply D (6 bases each). CDR1 and CDR2 from the germline V gene are MNHNS and SASEGT. The CDR3 extends over 17 amino acids. Trimming took 7 bases from V and 2 from J, leaving 18 bases between them. The CDR3 DNA follows: TGTGCCAGCAATCAGTGGGCCGGGGGCACTGGGGCCAACGTCCTGACTTCC. Amino acid sequence: CASNQWAGGTGANVLTS.

The chain combines TRBV18 with TRBJ1-1; D is ambiguous. Deletions cut 4 bases from V and 7 bases from J, with 16 bases between. In germline, CDR1 is KGHSH, CDR2 LQKENI. The CDR3 loop spans 14 amino acids. Here the CDR3 DNA reads TGTGCCAGCTCACGAAGGAACGAACTGGGTGAAGCTTTCTTT. This codes for CASSRRNELGEAFF.

This clonotype was detected many times. This chain connects TRBV2 to TRBJ2-6; D gene uncertain. Germline assignment: CDR1 SNHLY and CDR2 FYNNEI. The CDR3 sequence is 15 residues long. V was shortened by 6 bases and J by 4 bases, with 13 bases between the two germline ends. DNA for the CDR3: TGTGCCAGCAGCCGCACACTCCCCGGGGCCAACGTCCTGACTTTC. Its translation is CASSRTLPGANVLTF.

A few counts support this clonotype. J is TRBJ1-1 and V is TRBV19; a weak D match, TRBD1 (6 bases). Germline CDR1 LNHDA, CDR2 SQIVND (reference sequence). The V end was cut by 4 bases, the J end by 1 base, with 13 bases between. This CDR3 is 15 amino acids long. CDR3 sequence reads: CASSNRGHANTEAFF. Here the CDR3 DNA reads TGTGCCAGTAGTAACCGGGGACACGCGAACACTGAAGCTTTCTTT.

This clonotype was counted a few times. The gene calls are TRBV25-1 and TRBJ1-4; D is unclear. CDR3 size: 14 residues. In germline, CDR1 is MGHDK, CDR2 SYGVNS. The V and J ends lost 8 bases and 0 bases respectively, with 10 bases between them. The CDR3 DNA follows: TGTGCCAGCTCCCGGGATACAACTAATGAAAAACTGTTTTTT. The encoded protein is CASSRDTTNEKLFF.

In its sample, this clonotype was seen a few times. V and J are TRBV19 and TRBJ1-2; D is uncertain. V was pared by 6 bases and J by 5 bases, with 10 bases between. The CDR3 runs to 12 residues. Germline CDR1 LNHDA, CDR2 SQIVND (reference sequence). This chain's CDR3 is CASSAAGYGYTF. In DNA form, the CDR3 reads TGTGCCAGTAGCGCCGCGGGGTATGGCTACACCTTC.

To note about this clonotype: This may be a read error, as it is one base from a much larger clone. The J gene is TRBJ1-4, the V gene TRBV7-9; 10 bases fit TRBD1. The CDR3 consists of 15 residues. Germline-derived CDR1 and CDR2 are SEHNR and FQNEAQ (reference sequence). CDR3 residues: CASCLGAGQGEKLFF. The CDR3 DNA follows: TGTGCCAGCTGCTTAGGAGCGGGACAGGGGGAAAAACTGTTTTTT.

The chain joins TRBV6-5 to TRBJ2-2; 9 nucleotides match TRBD2. With 2 bases clipped from V and 1 base from J, the junction kept 11 bases outside the gene matches. Germline V gives CDR1 MNHEY, CDR2 SVGAGI. CDR3 length: 19 residues. The CDR3 nucleotides are TGTGCCAGCAGTTACGGGCCCCCTAGCGGGACGGTGAACACCGGGGAGCTGTTTTTT. Protein product: CASSYGPPSGTVNTGELFF.

Many counts were recorded for this clonotype. The V gene is TRBV2, the J gene TRBJ2-7; either TRBD1 or TRBD2 may supply D (6 bases each). The length of the CDR3 is 15 residues. Per the germline V gene, CDR1 is SNHLY and CDR2 is FYNNEI. The V and J ends lost 7 bases and 4 bases respectively, with 20 bases between them. This CDR3 is CASTRSPGGVYEQYF. For the CDR3, the DNA is TGTGCCAGCACCCGGTCCCCCGGGGGCGTGTACGAGCAGTACTTC.

The sample holds many counts of this clonotype. This rearrangement joins TRBV24-1 to TRBJ1-5, with D tentatively TRBD1 (6 bases). Per the germline V gene, CDR1 is KGHDR and CDR2 is SFDVKD. The ends were cut back, 4 bases at V and 0 bases at J, with 15 bases in the middle. The CDR3 runs 17 residues. CDR3 sequence reads: CATSDSLDSSSNQPQHF. The CDR3 bases are TGTGCCACCAGTGACTCCCTGGACAGTAGTAGCAATCAGCCCCAGCATTTT.

Ten or more counts support this clonotype. The genes are TRBV12-3 or TRBV12-4 and TRBJ1-5, with D possibly being TRBD1 (5 bases). The CDR3 has 12 amino acids. V was cut by 6 bases and J by 5 bases, with 8 bases left in between. The CDR3 region has the DNA TGTGCCAGCAGGACAGAATATCAGCCCCAGCATTTT. Amino acids: CASRTEYQPQHF.

This clonotype was detected a few times. The chain uses TRBV20-1 and TRBJ2-7; the D gene is possibly TRBD1 (6 bases). Trimming removed 6 bases at V and 6 bases at J, with 12 bases between. Germline values: CDR1 DFQATT, CDR2 SNEGSKA (reference sequence). There are 11 residues in the CDR3. The chain's CDR3 is CSAQGFGEQYF. The CDR3 bases are TGCAGTGCCCAGGGGTTCGGCGAGCAGTACTTC.

The chain couples TRBV10-3 to TRBJ1-3; no reliable D call. Germline loops: CDR1 ENHRY, CDR2 SYGVKD. The CDR3 has 14 residues. V lost 7 bases and J lost 0, with 10 bases in between. Here the CDR3 DNA reads TGTGCCATCAAGACGGAATACTCTGGAAACACCATATATTTT. Translating gives CAIKTEYSGNTIYF.

This chain's CDR3 is CASSLRGPGELFF. The CDR3 nucleotides read TGTGCCAGCAGTTTACGGGGGCCCGGGGAGCTGTTTTTT. The rearrangement joins TRBV28 to TRBJ2-2, with D perhaps TRBD1 or TRBD2 (6 bases each). Trimming took off 2 bases at V and 6 bases at J, with 7 bases between the two ends. Per the germline V gene, CDR1 is MDHEN and CDR2 is SYDVKM. The CDR3 is 13 amino acids.

In its sample, this clonotype was seen a few times. The chain joins TRBV15 to TRBJ1-1; the D is unclear. Germline V gene lookup returns CDR1 LNHNV and CDR2 YYDKDF (reference sequence). This CDR3 has 12 amino acids. The V end lost 1 base, the J end lost 3 bases, and 3 bases lay between the germline ends. The chain's CDR3 is CATSRGYTEAFF. The CDR3 nucleotides read TGTGCCACCAGCAGAGGGTACACTGAAGCTTTCTTT.

The chain has TRBV3-1 and TRBJ2-2; 10 nucleotides line up with TRBD2. CDR1 and CDR2 from the germline V gene are LGHDT and YNNKEL (reference sequence). The CDR3 spans 20 residues. V lost 0 bases, J lost 6 bases, and 16 bases stayed unmatched. The DNA for the CDR3 is TGTGCCAGCAGCCAAGATTCCCTATTCCCTAGCGGGAGTTTCGCCGGGGAGCTGTTTTTT. Translated: CASSQDSLFPSGSFAGELFF.

Only a few counts were recorded for this clonotype. One base away lies a much larger clone, so this may be a sequencing read error. The genes are TRBV28 and TRBJ1-2, with TRBD1 matching 8 bases. Germline-derived CDR1 and CDR2 are MDHEN and SYDVKM. This CDR3 has 13 amino acids. CDR3 nucleotide sequence: TGTGCCATTCAAACAGGGGGAGTGGGTGGCTACATCTTC. It encodes CAIQTGGVGGYIF.